This TCR beta chain was identified during a study of T cell repertoires in cytomegalovirus infection. Study information: Indications of both CMV infection and matching HLA type were provided by public TCR beta signatures. Study results and limitations: Predominance within the ex vivo response was attributable to HLA-C-restricted CMV-specific TCR beta clonotypes. The study identified carriers of CMV plus the relevant HLA from cumulative public TCR beta family frequency.

The CDR3 loop spans 17 amino acids. Germline V CDR1 and CDR2: SGHTA, FQGNSA. Trimming cost V 6 bases and J 2 bases; bases outside gene matches: 10. One entry per CDR3 protein results from TCRdb running MiXCR on the reads. The sample records around 140,000 distinct CDR3 sequences, roughly 6% being singletons. This clonotype was seen many times. What it binds is unknown. The origin of this receptor is a human donor in good health (CMV status not recorded). Some clones in this sample may be carry-over from other donors' samples. Sequencing was performed on PBMCs. The rearrangement links TRBV7-2 to TRBJ2-7; 13 bases are shared with TRBD2. Here the CDR3 DNA reads TGTGCCAGCAGATCCGGGGGACTAGCGGGGAAACCCTACGAGCAGTACTTC. Protein sequence: CASRSGGLAGKPYEQYF.